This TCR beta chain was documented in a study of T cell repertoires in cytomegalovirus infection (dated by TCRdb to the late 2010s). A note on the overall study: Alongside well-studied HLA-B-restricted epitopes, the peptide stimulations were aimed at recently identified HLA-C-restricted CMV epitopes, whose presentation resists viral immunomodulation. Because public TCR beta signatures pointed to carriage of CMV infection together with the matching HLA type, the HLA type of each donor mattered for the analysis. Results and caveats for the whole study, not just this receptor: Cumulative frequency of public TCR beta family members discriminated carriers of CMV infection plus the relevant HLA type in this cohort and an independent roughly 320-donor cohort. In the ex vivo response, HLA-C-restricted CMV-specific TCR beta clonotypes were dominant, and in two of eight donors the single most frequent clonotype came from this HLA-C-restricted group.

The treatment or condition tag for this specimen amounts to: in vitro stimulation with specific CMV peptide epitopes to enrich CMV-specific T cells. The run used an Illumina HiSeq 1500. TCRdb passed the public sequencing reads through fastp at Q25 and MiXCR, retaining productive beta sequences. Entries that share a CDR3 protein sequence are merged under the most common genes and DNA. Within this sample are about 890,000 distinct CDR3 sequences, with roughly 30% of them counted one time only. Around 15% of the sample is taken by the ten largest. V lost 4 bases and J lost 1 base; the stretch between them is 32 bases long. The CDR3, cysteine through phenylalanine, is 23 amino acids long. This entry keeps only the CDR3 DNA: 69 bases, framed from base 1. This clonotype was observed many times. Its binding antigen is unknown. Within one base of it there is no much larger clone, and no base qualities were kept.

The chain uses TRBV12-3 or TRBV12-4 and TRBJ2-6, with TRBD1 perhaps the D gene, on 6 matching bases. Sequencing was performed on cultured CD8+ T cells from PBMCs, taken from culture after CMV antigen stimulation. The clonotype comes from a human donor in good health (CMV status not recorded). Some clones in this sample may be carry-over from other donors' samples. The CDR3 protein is CASSWRIGTHPSANTSGANVLTF. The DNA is TGTGCCAGCAGTTGGCGCATCGGGACACACCCTTCGGCGAACACTTCTGGGGCCAACGTCCTGACTTTC.